This passage covers 20 T cell receptor beta chains from one sample sequenced in a study of T cell responses to AZD1222 COVID-19 vaccine. TCRdb keeps only in-frame clones here, not all; method: immunoSEQ multiplex PCR. Found here are 140,000 to 150,000 clones, 90% to 95% of them singletons; the top ten hold about 3%. Sequencing was performed on peripheral blood, taken on day 0 of MenACWY control vaccination. The receptors shown here come from an adult in good health.

V is TRBV7-9 and J is TRBJ2-2, with D unclear. Germline lookup yields CDR1 SEHNR and CDR2 FQNEAQ (reference sequence). Trimming cost V 6 bases and J 4 bases, with 3 bases left between them. The CDR3 totals 11 residues. The CDR3 reads CASRITGELFF. In DNA form, the CDR3 reads TGTGCCAGCAGGATCACCGGGGAGCTGTTTTTT.

V gene TRBV12-3 or TRBV12-4 combines with J gene TRBJ2-1; D is unclear. The V and J ends lost 6 bases and 6 bases respectively, with 6 bases between them. The CDR3 has 11 amino acids. In nucleotides, the CDR3 is TGTGCCAGCAGCAATCGCAATGAGCAGTTCTTC. Its translation: CASSNRNEQFF.

This chain joins TRBV19 and TRBJ2-7, with 8 nucleotides matching TRBD2. The CDR3 is 17 residues long. The germline CDR1 and CDR2 sequences are LNHDA and SQIVND (reference sequence). V shed 4 bases, J shed 1 base, and the junction held 12 bases outside the gene matches. CDR3: CASSNTLGTRLSYEQYF. DNA for the CDR3: TGTGCCAGTAGTAACACCCTCGGGACTAGGCTATCCTACGAGCAGTACTTC.

As for this clone: Other DNA sequences in this sample translate to the same CDR3. V usage is TRBV18 and J usage is TRBJ1-4; D unresolved. Germline V gene data show CDR1 as KGHSH and CDR2 as LQKENI. V lost 3 bases and J lost 0, with 8 bases in between. The CDR3 is 15 amino acids. CDR3 residues: CASSPRGATNEKLFF. Here the CDR3 DNA reads TGTGCCAGCTCACCCCGGGGTGCAACTAATGAAAAACTGTTTTTT.

The V and J genes are TRBV5-1 and TRBJ1-5, with D unresolved. Trimming took off 5 bases at V and 4 bases at J, with 13 bases between the two ends. Germline V gene sequence: CDR1 SGHRS, CDR2 YFSETQ. This CDR3 is 14 amino acids long. CDR3 loop: CASSEGGGNQPQHF. As DNA, the CDR3 is TGCGCCAGCAGTGAGGGTGGAGGGAATCAGCCCCAGCATTTT.

V gene TRBV5-1 combines with J gene TRBJ1-6; 9 nucleotides match TRBD1. Germline CDR1 is SGHRS and CDR2 is YFSETQ. CDR3 length: 15 residues. With 4 bases clipped from V and 7 bases from J, the junction kept 6 bases outside the gene matches. CDR3 sequence (DNA): TGCGCCAGCAGCCAACAAGGGACAGGGAATTCACCCCTCCACTTT. Its protein is CASSQQGTGNSPLHF.

V usage is TRBV27 and J usage is TRBJ2-2, with 7 bases lining up with TRBD2. Germline values: CDR1 MNHEY, CDR2 SMNVEV (reference sequence). Trimming removed 6 bases from V and 3 bases from J; junction bases left unmatched: 4. The CDR3 is 14 amino acids. The CDR3 loop reads CASRWGGYTGELFF. CDR3 sequence (DNA): TGTGCCAGCAGATGGGGGGGGTACACCGGGGAGCTGTTTTTT.

V usage is TRBV3-1 (or the pseudogene TRBV3-2) and J usage is TRBJ2-7; D is perhaps TRBD1 (6 bases). Looked up from germline, CDR1 is LGHDT and CDR2 is YNNKEL (reference sequence). This CDR3 region has 14 residues. V lost 4 bases and J lost 6, with 16 bases in between. DNA for the CDR3: TGTGCCAGCAGCCGGGGGCCAGGGGTCTTCGAGCAGTACTTC. Amino acid sequence: CASSRGPGVFEQYF.

V usage is TRBV3-1 (or the pseudogene TRBV3-2) and J usage is TRBJ2-4, with D perhaps being TRBD1 or TRBD2 (6 bases each). The V end was cut by 3 bases, the J end by 4 bases, with 19 bases between. The CDR3 contains 17 residues. CDR1 is LGHDT and CDR2 is YNNKEL in the germline V gene (reference sequence). The DNA of the CDR3 is TGTGCCAGCAGCCACCAACCTTTAGGGGGGACAAAAAACATTCAGTACTTC. This encodes CASSHQPLGGTKNIQYF.

The chain is built from TRBV5-1 and TRBJ1-2, with D hard to call. V was trimmed by 0 bases and J by 3 bases, leaving 3 bases between them. Germline assignment: CDR1 SGHRS and CDR2 YFSETQ. The length of the CDR3 is 12 residues. Here the CDR3 reads CASSLDDYGYTF. In nucleotides, the CDR3 is TGCGCCAGCAGCTTGGATGACTATGGCTACACCTTC. The variable domain in full, with the rest retrieved from reference TRBV5-1 and TRBJ1-2, is KAGVTQTPRYLIKTRGQQVTLSCSPISGHRSVSWYQQTPGQGLQFLFEYFSETQRNKGNFPGRFSGRQFSNSRSEMNVSTLELGDSALYLCASSLDDYGYTFGSGTRLTVV.

CDR3 sequence: CASSYGRAGKETQYF. CDR3 DNA sequence: TGTGCCAGCAGCTACGGACGGGCAGGGAAAGAGACCCAGTACTTC. The chain carries TRBV7-9 and TRBJ2-5; D might be TRBD1 (5 bases). The V end was cut by 4 bases, the J end by 3 bases, with 15 bases between. Germline V CDR1 and CDR2: SEHNR, FQNEAQ (reference sequence). The CDR3 totals 15 residues.

This chain links TRBV6-5 with TRBJ2-3, with 7 bases fitting TRBD1. After removal of 3 bases from V and 2 bases from J, the junction contained 5 bases not matched to a gene. Germline V CDR1 and CDR2: MNHEY, SVGAGI. This CDR3 is built from 15 residues. DNA of the CDR3: TGTGCCAGCAGTTATTCGACAGGGATCACAGATACGCAGTATTTT. It encodes CASSYSTGITDTQYF.

The rearrangement links TRBV5-1 to TRBJ2-1; 8 nucleotides align to TRBD1. This CDR3 has 14 amino acids. Germline V lookup: CDR1 SGHRS, CDR2 YFSETQ. V gave up 4 bases and J gave up 2 bases; unmatched junction bases: 2. CDR3 protein: CASSPDRAYNEQFF. Written as DNA, the CDR3 is TGCGCCAGCAGCCCGGACAGGGCCTACAATGAGCAGTTCTTC.

V is TRBV27 and J is TRBJ1-1; D gene uncertain. Trimming took off 8 bases at V and 0 bases at J, with 10 bases between the two ends. CDR1 MNHEY and CDR2 SMNVEV come from the germline V gene (reference sequence). The CDR3 is made up of 13 amino acids. CDR3 sequence: CASHASMNTEAFF. CDR3 DNA sequence: TGTGCCAGCCACGCATCCATGAACACTGAAGCTTTCTTT.

J is TRBJ1-4 and V is TRBV30, with TRBD1 matching over 8 bases. Germline V gene sequence: CDR1 GTSNPN, CDR2 SVGIG (reference sequence). The CDR3 runs to 14 residues. V lost 5 bases to trimming and J lost 3 bases; unmatched junction nucleotides: 5. The CDR3 is CAWGDRGSNEKLFF. CDR3 nucleotide sequence: TGTGCCTGGGGTGACAGGGGTTCTAATGAAAAACTGTTTTTT.

The rearrangement joins TRBV3-1 (or the pseudogene TRBV3-2) to TRBJ2-3; D is perhaps TRBD2 (5 bases). The V and J ends lost 5 bases and 4 bases respectively, with 22 bases between them. This CDR3 has 17 amino acids. CDR1 and CDR2 from the germline V gene are LGHDT and YNNKEL (reference sequence). The CDR3 spells CASSSRGKGKFADTQYF. The DNA for the CDR3 is TGTGCCAGCAGCTCGCGAGGGAAGGGAAAGTTTGCAGATACGCAGTATTTT.

This clone was counted a single time. The chain carries TRBV3-1 (or the pseudogene TRBV3-2) and TRBJ2-5, with 9 bases fitting TRBD2. Germline assignment: CDR1 LGHDT and CDR2 YNNKEL (reference sequence). J lost 5 bases, V lost 5 bases, and 9 bases had no gene match. The CDR3 loop spans 15 amino acids. CDR3 coding DNA: TGTGCCAGCAGCTTAATGACTAGCGGAGGGGAGACCCAGTACTTC. The encoded protein is CASSLMTSGGETQYF.

V is TRBV7-3 and J is TRBJ2-5; weak D call: TRBD2 (6 bases). Germline CDR1 SGHTA, CDR2 FQGTGA. Trimming removed 4 bases at V and 3 bases at J, with 9 bases between. This CDR3 has 13 residues. CDR3 sequence reads: CASSSQREETQYF. CDR3 DNA sequence: TGTGCCAGCAGCTCCCAGCGGGAAGAGACCCAGTACTTC.

CDR3: CASATGLTYSYEQYF. In nucleotides, the CDR3 is TGCGCCAGCGCGACGGGACTAACTTACTCCTACGAGCAGTACTTC. The gene calls are TRBV5-1 and TRBJ2-7; TRBD2 agrees at 7 bases. The germline gives CDR1 SGHRS, CDR2 YFSETQ. Trimming removed 7 bases from V and 0 bases from J; junction bases left unmatched: 10. This CDR3 is built from 15 residues.

This sequence joins TRBV9 and TRBJ2-1, with D unclear. Germline-derived CDR1 and CDR2 are SGDLS and YYNGEE. V lost 0 bases, J lost 0 bases, and 7 bases lay in between. The CDR3 spans 15 residues. CDR3 in DNA: TGTGCCAGCAGCGTAGTTGGGAACTCCTACAATGAGCAGTTCTTC. Translating it yields CASSVVGNSYNEQFF.